This TCR beta chain was documented in a study of blood T cell repertoires in COVID-19. This clone was counted at least ten times. This CDR3 comprises 17 residues. Germline-derived CDR1 and CDR2 are SGDLS and YYNGEE. Unmatched junction bases numbered 9, after V lost 0 bases and J lost 4 bases. Generated by immunoSEQ multiplex PCR, the TCRdb table keeps only in-frame clones and is missing some. The sample records roughly 53,000 clones, about 78% being singletons. The chain couples TRBV9 to TRBJ2-3; 9 bases agree with TRBD1. This TCR came from a man over 45 with active or convalescent COVID-19. Sequencing used peripheral blood. The CDR3 reads CASSVAPSGTGPDTQYF. In nucleotides, the CDR3 is TGTGCCAGCAGCGTAGCCCCCTCCGGGACAGGGCCAGATACGCAGTATTTT.